This TCR beta chain emerged from a study of T cell responses to AZD1222 COVID-19 vaccine. The method was immunoSEQ multiplex PCR; TCRdb's version includes in-frame clones alone and lacks a portion of them. The table lists around 130,000 clones, just over 85% of them singletons. The germline V and J ends were trimmed by 8 bases and 9 bases, with 17 bases remaining between them. The CDR3 is 14 amino acids. Germline assignment: CDR1 SEHNR and CDR2 FQNEAQ (reference sequence). The sample was peripheral blood, taken on day 0 of AZD1222 vaccination. This chain joins TRBV7-9 and TRBJ1-6; D gene uncertain. This receptor was taken from an adult in good health. CDR3 sequence reads: CASGFRHAGSPLHF. The CDR3, as DNA: TGTGCCAGCGGTTTTCGACACGCCGGTTCACCCCTCCACTTT.